This T cell receptor (beta chain) stems from a study of technical replicates of blood from a few donors. Profiled with immunoSEQ multiplex PCR; TCRdb holds only in-frame clones, not every one. The table records about 74,000 clones, around 93% of them present only once. The receptor comes from a human donor in good health. Material for sequencing was T cells isolated from PBMCs.

The CDR3 DNA is TGTGCCAGCAGCTTGGGCAGGGGGAGCTCCTATGGCTACACCTTC. This translates into CASSLGRGSSYGYTF. The genes are TRBV7-9 and TRBJ1-2; TRBD1 aligns across 7 bases. The junction had 8 bases not matched to a gene; V was cut back by 3 bases and J by 4 bases. Per the germline V gene, CDR1 is SEHNR and CDR2 is FQNEAQ (reference sequence). The CDR3 contains 15 residues.